This T cell receptor (beta chain) was captured in a study of blood T cells in healthy people across ages. Study-level points and caveats: Estimates of diversity drawn from one million T cells were considered underestimates. CMV infection status of these donors was not known.

CDR1 and CDR2 (germline): WNHNN, SYGVQD (reference sequence). The CDR3 extends over 15 amino acids. The V segment lost 6 bases and the J segment 7 bases; nucleotides outside the gene matches: 10. A remark on this clonotype: The antigen is undetermined.

A sample-barcoded 5' primer and a J-beta primer mix were used in a second PCR of about 7 to 12 cycles. One entry per CDR3 protein, called by TCRdb with MiXCR from the 5' RACE reads. The profile shows around 820,000 distinct CDR3 sequences, around 25% of them singletons. These same records also appear under a second study, on T cells of mothers and their children. That work states: cDNA was made from all extracted RNA, about 1.4 ug per 15 ul. The TCR beta CDR3 read count exceeded 9 million for each mother and was 2.5 million to 3 million for each child.

The sample was blood. The V gene is TRBV10-1, the J gene TRBJ1-4; 8 nucleotides agree with TRBD1. The sequence came from a boy aged 10-17 years in good health. DNA of the CDR3: TGCGCCAGCAGAGAAACGACAGGGGCACCTGAAAAACTGTTTTTT. Its translation is CASRETTGAPEKLFF.